What follows is one T cell receptor beta chain and its context. The data were obtained in a study of blood T cell dynamics during melanoma immunotherapy. As for the study in general: Patients with metastatic melanoma got pembrolizumab or nivolumab-ipilimumab as first-line care.

Method: immunoSEQ multiplex PCR; TCRdb's copy keeps in-frame clones and lacks some. The table records around 20,000 clones, roughly 90% of them present only once. The time point here: pre-treatment baseline. Blood was drawn before treatment and at week 3 after checkpoint blockade. Patients with prior systemic cancer treatment, concomitant immunosuppressants, or other active malignancies were excluded. V shed 6 bases and J shed 4 bases, with 13 bases lying between them. CDR3 length equals 14 residues. The germline V gene has CDR1 MGHDK and CDR2 SYGVNS. The sequencing used blood, collected from a patient treated with checkpoint blockade. The clonotype originates from a human donor with melanoma. The chain employs TRBV25-1 and TRBJ1-5; D is uncertain. CDR3 amino acids: CASRGSGENQPQHF. CDR3 bases: TGTGCCAGCAGAGGCTCCGGGGAAAATCAGCCCCAGCATTTT.